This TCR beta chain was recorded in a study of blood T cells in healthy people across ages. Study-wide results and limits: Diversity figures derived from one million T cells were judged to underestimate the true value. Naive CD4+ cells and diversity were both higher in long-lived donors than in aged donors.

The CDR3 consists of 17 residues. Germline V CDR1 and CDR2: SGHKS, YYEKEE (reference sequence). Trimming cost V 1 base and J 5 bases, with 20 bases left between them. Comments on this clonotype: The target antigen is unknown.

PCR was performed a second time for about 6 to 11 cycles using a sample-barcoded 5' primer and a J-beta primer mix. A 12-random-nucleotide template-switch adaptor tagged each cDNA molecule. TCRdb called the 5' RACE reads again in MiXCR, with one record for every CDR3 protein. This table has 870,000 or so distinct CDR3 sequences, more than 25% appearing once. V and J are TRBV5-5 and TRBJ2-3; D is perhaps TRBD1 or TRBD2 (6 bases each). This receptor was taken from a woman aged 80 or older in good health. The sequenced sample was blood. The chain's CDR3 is CASSLRLGGRTGDTQYF. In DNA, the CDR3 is TGTGCCAGCAGCTTGAGATTGGGGGGCCGGACCGGAGATACGCAGTATTTT. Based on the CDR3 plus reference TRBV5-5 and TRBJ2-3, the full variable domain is DAGVTQSPTHLIKTRGQQVTLRCSPISGHKSVSWYQQVLGQGPQFIFQYYEKEERGRGNFPDRFSARQFPNYSSELNVNALLLGDSALYLCASSLRLGGRTGDTQYFGPGTRLTVL.